This TCR beta chain was obtained from a study of blood T cell repertoires in COVID-19. The germline V gene encodes CDR1 LGHNA and CDR2 YNFKEQ. Trimming pared 0 bases from V and 1 base from J, leaving 6 bases between. This CDR3 comprises 14 residues. This clone has a handful of counts. The data were produced by immunoSEQ multiplex PCR, yet TCRdb's version contains in-frame clones alone and is incomplete. Altogether approximately 380,000 clones are present, 80% to 95% being singletons, with the ten largest covering about 0.86%. The rearrangement links TRBV4-2 to TRBJ2-5, with D hard to call. Input material: PBMCs or T cells enriched from blood (not recorded which). The sequence was obtained from a woman aged 40 to 55 who had been exposed to COVID-19. The CDR3 DNA follows: TGTGCCAGCAGCCAAGATGCAGGCCAAGAGACCCAGTACTTC. This encodes CASSQDAGQETQYF.